This TCR beta chain was identified in a study of PD-L1 blockade in urothelial cancer. Study outcomes and limitations: Greater 3-week expansion of tumor-associated blood clones was recorded for durable-benefit patients.

Urothelial carcinoma in patients was locally advanced or metastatic. Every PCR received spiked-in synthetic TCR analog templates. Method: immunoSEQ multiplex PCR; TCRdb's copy keeps in-frame clones and lacks some. The sample carries approximately 38,000 clones, more than 85% recorded once. CDR3 size: 15 residues. Germline assignment: CDR1 MGHRA and CDR2 YSYEKL. Trimming took 4 bases from V and 5 from J; bases not matched to a gene: 7. A note on this clone: The antigen is unknown.

The clonotype comes from a man in his sixties with urothelial cancer. V usage is TRBV4-1 and J usage is TRBJ2-2; the match to TRBD2 covers 7 bases. The sequenced sample was PBMCs, obtained around atezolizumab (anti-PD-L1) treatment. The DNA for the CDR3 is TGCGCCAGCAGCCCCTACAGTAGCGGGACCGGGGAGCTGTTTTTT. As protein: CASSPYSSGTGELFF.